This passage covers 4 T cell receptor beta chains from one sample sequenced in a study of T cells in Graves' hyperthyroidism and ophthalmopathy. RNA transcripts were the template for amplifying TCR beta CDR3 regions. Researchers ran a first-round RT-PCR on the TCR CDR3 using the HTBI primer set. TCRdb independently ran MiXCR on the multiplex PCR reads; one entry per CDR3 protein. The data hold about half a million distinct CDR3 sequences, with about 20% observed a single time. The sequenced material came from blood. These receptors were obtained from a man aged 35 to 55 with Graves' ophthalmopathy.

CDR3 sequence reads: CASSIQGANVLTF. The CDR3 DNA reads as TGTGCCAGTAGTATTCAGGGTGCCAACGTCCTGACTTTC. The chain recombines TRBV19 with TRBJ2-6, with D tentatively TRBD1 (5 bases). This CDR3 comprises 13 residues. Per the germline V gene, CDR1 is LNHDA and CDR2 is SQIVND (reference sequence). V shed 3 bases and J shed 7 bases, with 7 bases lying between them.

This clonotype has a count of ten or more. The chain recombines TRBV28 with TRBJ2-7, with TRBD2 identical over 16 bases. This CDR3 has 20 residues. V lost 5 bases to trimming and J lost 0 bases; unmatched junction nucleotides: 13. Germline V gene sequence: CDR1 MDHEN, CDR2 SYDVKM. The CDR3: CASSPNPGTSGRGSSYEQYF. The CDR3 DNA reads TGTGCCAGCAGTCCTAATCCCGGGACTAGCGGGAGGGGAAGCTCCTACGAGCAGTACTTC. Together with reference TRBV28 and TRBJ2-7, the CDR3 gives the full variable domain: DVKVTQSSRYLVKRTGEKVFLECVQDMDHENMFWYRQDPGLGLRLIYFSYDVKMKEKGDIPEGYSVSREKKERFSLILESASTNQTSMYLCASSPNPGTSGRGSSYEQYFGPGTRLTVT.

The table lists this clonotype with a few counts. The CDR3, as DNA: TGCAGCGTTGTGAGAGGCGTAGATACGCAGTATTTT. Translation gives CSVVRGVDTQYF. The J gene is TRBJ2-3, the V gene TRBV29-1; the D is unclear. This CDR3 has 12 amino acids. Germline V gene sequence: CDR1 SQVTM, CDR2 ANQGSEA. The V end was cut by 4 bases, the J end by 5 bases, with 10 bases between.

This clonotype has at least ten counts. The genes are TRBV13 and TRBJ2-5, with 7 positions matching TRBD2. The CDR3 runs to 14 residues. Germline V gene lookup returns CDR1 PRHDT and CDR2 FYEKMQ (reference sequence). The ends lost 5 bases at V and 1 base at J; junction bases unmatched: 4. The CDR3 loop reads CASSPGLGQETQYF. CDR3 nucleotides: TGTGCCAGCAGCCCAGGACTAGGCCAAGAGACCCAGTACTTC.